This TCR beta chain was documented in a study of OX40 agonist ivuxolimab in advanced cancers. Of note for this clone: What it binds is not known.

The data were produced by immunoSEQ multiplex PCR, yet TCRdb's version contains in-frame clones alone and is incomplete. This repertoire shows approximately 46,000 clones, approximately 77% found once; its top ten account for around 2.7%. V lost 0 bases, J lost 7 bases, and 16 bases lay in between. Germline CDR1 reads SGHRS; CDR2 reads YFSETQ. This CDR3 spans 16 amino acids. Findings and limits, study-wide: The study observed clonal expansion of CD4+ and CD8+ blood T cells by week 6 at 0.1 to 3.0 mg/kg.

The chain links TRBV5-1 to TRBJ1-4; TRBD1 is a possible D gene (6 bases). The sequencing used CD4+ or CD8+ T cells sorted from blood, collected in a trial of the OX40 agonist ivuxolimab. This sequence originates from an adult with an advanced solid tumor such as melanoma, head and neck, liver or kidney cancer. The CDR3 coding sequence is TGCGCCAGCAGCTTGGGGTCGGGGGCCTCCCTTGAAAAACTGTTTTTT. It codes for CASSLGSGASLEKLFF.